This TCR beta chain was obtained from a study of blood T cell repertoires in COVID-19. Study information: Material from acute and convalescent COVID-19 was sourced from the United States, Italy and Spain.

Profiled with immunoSEQ multiplex PCR; TCRdb holds only in-frame clones, not every one. Of about 210,000 clones listed, 80% to 85% are singletons. Those enrolled, adults aged roughly 18 to 95 years, came from about two dozen US areas. Clinical history as reported by participants underpinned cohort assignment. The clonotype comes from a woman between 45 and 60 years old with acute COVID-19. What was sequenced was PBMCs or T cells enriched from blood (not recorded which).

CDR3 in amino acids: CASSLRSRVNEKLFF. The CDR3 DNA reads TGTGCCAGCAGCCTGAGGTCCAGGGTTAATGAAAAACTGTTTTTT. V and J are TRBV3-1 (or the pseudogene TRBV3-2) and TRBJ1-4, with D maybe TRBD1 (5 bases). CDR3 size: 15 residues. The V gene lost 4 bases and the J gene lost 4 bases, with 13 bases spanning the gap. CDR1 is LGHDT and CDR2 is YNNKEL in the germline V gene (reference sequence).